One and the same sample provided the 8 T cell receptor beta chains below, sequenced in a study of T cells in Graves' hyperthyroidism and ophthalmopathy. Amplified TCR beta CDR3 regions derived from RNA transcripts. With the HTBI primer set, the TCR CDR3 went through a first round of RT-PCR. TCRdb passed the multiplex PCR reads through MiXCR, listing each CDR3 protein once. The table includes hundreds of thousands of distinct CDR3 sequences, roughly 40% detected once. Sequencing input: blood. Source of these receptors: a man younger than 35 with Graves' hyperthyroidism.

This clonotype was seen more than once but under ten times. The gene calls are TRBV4-3 and TRBJ2-7, with D perhaps TRBD2 (5 bases). Germline V CDR1 and CDR2: LGHNA, YSLEER. This CDR3 is built from 15 residues. V lost 1 base and J 2 bases, leaving 12 bases between the germline ends. CDR3 sequence reads: CASSQGSGPTYEQYF. CDR3 nucleotide sequence: TGCGCCAGCAGCCAAGGGAGCGGACCCACCTACGAGCAGTACTTC.

The chain combines TRBV10-3 with TRBJ1-1, with unresolved D. CDR3 length equals 12 residues. Germline loops: CDR1 ENHRY, CDR2 SYGVKD. CDR3 amino acids: CTLRSGDTEAFF. The CDR3 DNA reads as TGTACTCTCAGGTCCGGGGACACTGAAGCTTTCTTT.

The CDR3 sequence: CSVAGRGRGTEAFF. CDR3 bases: TGCAGCGTTGCGGGCAGGGGTAGAGGTACTGAAGCTTTCTTT. The chain couples TRBV29-1 to TRBJ1-1, with D tentatively TRBD1 (6 bases). Germline V gene data show CDR1 as SQVTM and CDR2 as ANQGSEA. With 4 bases removed from V and 5 bases from J, the gap between germline ends came to 17 bases. The CDR3 loop spans 14 amino acids.

This chain links TRBV6-5 with TRBJ1-2, with 8 bases fitting TRBD1. Germline values: CDR1 MNHEY, CDR2 SVGAGI. CDR3 size: 15 residues. V lost 0 bases, J lost 7 bases, and 7 bases stayed unmatched. CDR3 nucleotide sequence: TGTGCCAGCAGTTACTCGTCGGACAGGGAGACTGGCTACACCTTC. Protein: CASSYSSDRETGYTF.

CDR3 residues: CASSLGTGVMNTEAFF. The CDR3, as DNA: TGTGCCAGCAGCCTCGGGACAGGAGTTATGAACACTGAAGCTTTCTTT. The chain recombines TRBV5-5 with TRBJ1-1; 8 bases align to TRBD1. This CDR3 contains 16 residues. Germline V gene sequence: CDR1 SGHKS, CDR2 YYEKEE (reference sequence). V gave up 4 bases and J gave up 0 bases; unmatched junction bases: 8.

The CDR3 reads CSAEFTGDLSNQPQHF. The CDR3 DNA sequence: TGCAGTGCGGAATTCACAGGGGACCTTAGCAATCAGCCCCAGCATTTT. The chain uses TRBV20-1 and TRBJ1-5, with TRBD1 identical over 7 bases. Looked up from germline, CDR1 is DFQATT and CDR2 is SNEGSKA (reference sequence). The CDR3 totals 16 residues. V gave up 6 bases and J gave up 0 bases; unmatched junction bases: 11.

The rearrangement links TRBV10-3 to TRBJ1-1; D call uncertain. The CDR3 spans 14 residues. V was shortened by 6 bases and J by 4 bases, with 15 bases between the two germline ends. Germline values: CDR1 ENHRY, CDR2 SYGVKD. The CDR3 spells CAIRGTGVSTEAFF. The CDR3 nucleotides are TGTGCCATCAGGGGAACCGGGGTGAGCACTGAAGCTTTCTTT.

V usage is TRBV6-5 and J usage is TRBJ2-5, with TRBD2 identical over 8 bases. The ends lost 0 bases at V and 5 bases at J; junction bases unmatched: 5. The CDR3 spans 15 residues. Germline loops: CDR1 MNHEY, CDR2 SVGAGI. CDR3 amino acids: CASSYSTSEAETQYF. Here the CDR3 DNA reads TGTGCCAGCAGTTACTCGACTAGCGAGGCGGAGACCCAGTACTTC.